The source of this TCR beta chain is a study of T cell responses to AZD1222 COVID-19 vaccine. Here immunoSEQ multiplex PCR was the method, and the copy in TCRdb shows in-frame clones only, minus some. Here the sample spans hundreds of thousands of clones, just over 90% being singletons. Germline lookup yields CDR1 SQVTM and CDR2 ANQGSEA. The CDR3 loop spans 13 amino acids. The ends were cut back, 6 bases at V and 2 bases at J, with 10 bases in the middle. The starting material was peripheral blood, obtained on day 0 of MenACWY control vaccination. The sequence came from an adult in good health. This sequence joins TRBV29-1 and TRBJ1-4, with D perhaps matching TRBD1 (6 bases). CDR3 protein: CSVGGNTNEKLFF. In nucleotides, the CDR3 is TGCAGCGTCGGGGGCAATACTAATGAAAAACTGTTTTTT.